This TCR beta chain is drawn from a study of T cell responses to AZD1222 COVID-19 vaccine. Repertoires were generated with immunoSEQ multiplex PCR, while TCRdb's copy carries only in-frame clones and drops some. The sample lists about 97,000 clones, 70% to 90% seen once, with 2.8% in the top ten. CDR3 length: 12 amino acids. V was cut by 7 bases and J by 7 bases, with 13 bases left in between. The V and J genes are TRBV12-3 or TRBV12-4 and TRBJ1-1; D is undetermined. The sequence came from an adult in good health. This sample comprised peripheral blood, obtained on day 0 of AZD1222 vaccination. This CDR3 is CASTSSHIEAFF. The CDR3 region has the DNA TGTGCCAGCACCAGTTCGCACATTGAAGCTTTCTTT.